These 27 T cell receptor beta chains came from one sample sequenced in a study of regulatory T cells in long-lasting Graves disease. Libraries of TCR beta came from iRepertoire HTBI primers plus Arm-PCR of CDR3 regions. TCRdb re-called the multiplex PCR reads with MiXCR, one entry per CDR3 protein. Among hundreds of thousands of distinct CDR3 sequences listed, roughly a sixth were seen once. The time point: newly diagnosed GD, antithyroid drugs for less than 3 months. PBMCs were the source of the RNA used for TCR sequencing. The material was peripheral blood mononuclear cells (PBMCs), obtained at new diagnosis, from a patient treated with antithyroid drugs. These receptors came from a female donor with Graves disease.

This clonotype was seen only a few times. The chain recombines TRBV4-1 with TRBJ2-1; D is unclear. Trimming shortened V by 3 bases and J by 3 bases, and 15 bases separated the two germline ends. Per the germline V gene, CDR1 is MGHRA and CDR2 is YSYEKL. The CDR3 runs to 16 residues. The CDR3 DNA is TGCGCCAGCAGCCATACCCCGGAGTGGGGCTACAATGAGCAGTTCTTC. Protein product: CASSHTPEWGYNEQFF.

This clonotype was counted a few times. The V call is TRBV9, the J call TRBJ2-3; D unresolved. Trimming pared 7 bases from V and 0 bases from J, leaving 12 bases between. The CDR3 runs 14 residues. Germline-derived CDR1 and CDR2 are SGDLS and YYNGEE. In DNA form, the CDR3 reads TGTGCCAGCGGCGGTGGATATAGCACAGATACGCAGTATTTT. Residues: CASGGGYSTDTQYF.

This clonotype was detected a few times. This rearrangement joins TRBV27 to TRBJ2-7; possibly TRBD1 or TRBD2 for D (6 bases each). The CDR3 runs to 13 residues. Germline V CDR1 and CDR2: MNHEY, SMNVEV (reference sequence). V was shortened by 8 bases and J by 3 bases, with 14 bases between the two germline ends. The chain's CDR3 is CASSGGAGYEQYF. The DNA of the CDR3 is TGTGCCAGCTCCGGGGGCGCCGGCTACGAGCAGTACTTC.

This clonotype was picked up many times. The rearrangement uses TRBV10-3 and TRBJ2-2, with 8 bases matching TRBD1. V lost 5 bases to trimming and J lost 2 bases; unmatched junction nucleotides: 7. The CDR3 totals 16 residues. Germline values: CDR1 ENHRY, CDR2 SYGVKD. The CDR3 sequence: CAISYSGQGNTGELFF. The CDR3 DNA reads TGTGCCATCAGTTATTCCGGACAGGGCAACACCGGGGAGCTGTTTTTT.

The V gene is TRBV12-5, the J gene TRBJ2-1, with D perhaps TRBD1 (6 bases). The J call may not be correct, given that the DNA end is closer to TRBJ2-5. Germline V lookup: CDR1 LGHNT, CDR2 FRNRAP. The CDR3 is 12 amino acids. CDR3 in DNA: TGTGCTAGTGGCCATCAGGGGGAGACCCAGTACTTC. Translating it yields CASGHQGETQYF.

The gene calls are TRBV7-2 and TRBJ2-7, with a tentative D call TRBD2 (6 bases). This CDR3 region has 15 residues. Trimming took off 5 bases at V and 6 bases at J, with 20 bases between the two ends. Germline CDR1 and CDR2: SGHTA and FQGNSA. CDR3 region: CASSENLQGGREQYF. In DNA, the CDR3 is TGTGCCAGCAGCGAGAATTTACAAGGAGGGCGCGAGCAGTACTTC.

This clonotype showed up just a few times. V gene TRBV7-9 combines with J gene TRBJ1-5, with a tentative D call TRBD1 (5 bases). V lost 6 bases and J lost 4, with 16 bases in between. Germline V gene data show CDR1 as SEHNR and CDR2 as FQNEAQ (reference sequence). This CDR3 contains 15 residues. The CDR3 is CASSSLSGGNQPQHF. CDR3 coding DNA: TGTGCCAGCAGTAGCTTATCGGGGGGGAATCAGCCCCAGCATTTT.

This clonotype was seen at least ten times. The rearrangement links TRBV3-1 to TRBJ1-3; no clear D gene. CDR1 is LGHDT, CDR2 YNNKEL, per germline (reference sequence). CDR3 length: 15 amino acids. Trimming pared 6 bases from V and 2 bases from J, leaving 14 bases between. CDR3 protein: CASRDENYAGNTIYF. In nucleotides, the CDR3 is TGTGCCAGCAGGGATGAAAACTATGCTGGAAACACCATATATTTT.

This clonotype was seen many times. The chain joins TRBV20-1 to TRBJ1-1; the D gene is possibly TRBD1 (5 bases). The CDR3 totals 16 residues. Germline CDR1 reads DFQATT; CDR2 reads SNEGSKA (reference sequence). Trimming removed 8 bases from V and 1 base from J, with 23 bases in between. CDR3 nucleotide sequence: TGCAGTACCTCCGGCGGGGCAGGGACGAGGAACACTGAAGCTTTCTTT. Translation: CSTSGGAGTRNTEAFF.

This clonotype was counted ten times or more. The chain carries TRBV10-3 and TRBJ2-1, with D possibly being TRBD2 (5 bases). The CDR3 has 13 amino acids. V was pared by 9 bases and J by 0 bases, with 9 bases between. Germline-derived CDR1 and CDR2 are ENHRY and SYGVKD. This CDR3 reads CAISGYSYNEQFF. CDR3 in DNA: TGTGCCATAAGCGGATACTCCTACAATGAGCAGTTCTTC.

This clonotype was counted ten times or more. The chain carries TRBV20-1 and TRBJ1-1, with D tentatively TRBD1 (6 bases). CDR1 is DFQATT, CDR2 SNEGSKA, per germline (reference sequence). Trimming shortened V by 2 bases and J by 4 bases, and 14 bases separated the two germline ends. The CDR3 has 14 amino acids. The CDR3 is CSARLRGASTEAFF. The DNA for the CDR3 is TGCAGTGCTAGATTACGGGGGGCAAGCACTGAAGCTTTCTTT.

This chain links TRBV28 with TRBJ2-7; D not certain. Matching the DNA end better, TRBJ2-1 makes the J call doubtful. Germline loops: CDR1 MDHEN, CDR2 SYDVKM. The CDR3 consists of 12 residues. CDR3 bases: TGTGCCAGCAATTTCGGTTACAATGAGCAGTTCTTC. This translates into CASNFGYNEQFF.

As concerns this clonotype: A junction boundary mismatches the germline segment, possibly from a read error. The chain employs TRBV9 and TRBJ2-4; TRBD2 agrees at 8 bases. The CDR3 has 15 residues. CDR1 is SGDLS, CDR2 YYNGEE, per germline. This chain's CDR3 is CASSERAGAENIQYF. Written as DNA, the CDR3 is TGTGCCAGCAGCGAACGAGCGGGAGCCGAAAACATTCAGTACTTC.

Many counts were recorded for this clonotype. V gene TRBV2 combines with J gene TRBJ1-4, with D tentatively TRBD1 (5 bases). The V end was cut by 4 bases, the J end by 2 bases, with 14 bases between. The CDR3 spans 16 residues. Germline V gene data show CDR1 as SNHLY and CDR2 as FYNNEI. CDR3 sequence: CASSVAGRVTNEKLFF. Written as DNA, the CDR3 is TGTGCCAGCAGTGTAGCAGGGAGAGTGACTAATGAAAAACTGTTTTTT.

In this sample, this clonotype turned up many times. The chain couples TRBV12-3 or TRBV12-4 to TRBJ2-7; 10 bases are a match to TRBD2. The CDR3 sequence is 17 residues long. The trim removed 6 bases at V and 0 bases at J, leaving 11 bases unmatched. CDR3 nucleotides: TGTGCCAGCAGCCCAGGACTAGCGGCTCCCAGCTCCTACGAGCAGTACTTC. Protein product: CASSPGLAAPSSYEQYF.

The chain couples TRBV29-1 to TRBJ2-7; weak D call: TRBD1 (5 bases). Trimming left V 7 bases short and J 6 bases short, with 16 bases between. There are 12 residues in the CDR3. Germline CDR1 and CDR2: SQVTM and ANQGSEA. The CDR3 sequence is CSAVSGRGEQYF. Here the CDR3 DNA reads TGCAGCGCTGTGTCAGGGCGCGGCGAGCAGTACTTC.

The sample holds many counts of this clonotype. Here the CDR3 reads CASTLGQKNHEQYF. The CDR3 coding sequence is TGTGCCAGCACCCTCGGACAGAAAAACCACGAGCAGTACTTC. The gene calls are TRBV28 and TRBJ2-7; a possible D gene is TRBD1 (6 bases). This CDR3 comprises 14 residues. Looked up from germline, CDR1 is MDHEN and CDR2 is SYDVKM. The V and J ends lost 7 bases and 5 bases respectively, with 18 bases between them.

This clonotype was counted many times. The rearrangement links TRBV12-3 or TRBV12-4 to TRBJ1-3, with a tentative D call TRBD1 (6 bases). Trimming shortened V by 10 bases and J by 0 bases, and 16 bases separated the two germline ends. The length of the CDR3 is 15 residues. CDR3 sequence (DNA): TGTGCCAATGGACCAGGGGTTACCTCTGGAAACACCATATATTTT. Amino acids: CANGPGVTSGNTIYF.

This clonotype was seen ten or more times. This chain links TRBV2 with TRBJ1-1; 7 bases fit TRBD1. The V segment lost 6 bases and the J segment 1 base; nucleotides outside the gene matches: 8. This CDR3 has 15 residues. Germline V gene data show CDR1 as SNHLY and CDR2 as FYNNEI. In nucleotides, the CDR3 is TGTGCCAGCAGGTCCGGGACAGCAGAGAACACTGAAGCTTTCTTT. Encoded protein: CASRSGTAENTEAFF.

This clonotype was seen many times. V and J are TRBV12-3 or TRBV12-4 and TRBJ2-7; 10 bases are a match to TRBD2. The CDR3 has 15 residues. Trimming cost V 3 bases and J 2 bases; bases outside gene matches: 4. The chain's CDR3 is CASSFSLAGAYEQYF. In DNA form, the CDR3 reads TGTGCCAGCAGTTTCTCGCTAGCGGGGGCCTACGAGCAGTACTTC.

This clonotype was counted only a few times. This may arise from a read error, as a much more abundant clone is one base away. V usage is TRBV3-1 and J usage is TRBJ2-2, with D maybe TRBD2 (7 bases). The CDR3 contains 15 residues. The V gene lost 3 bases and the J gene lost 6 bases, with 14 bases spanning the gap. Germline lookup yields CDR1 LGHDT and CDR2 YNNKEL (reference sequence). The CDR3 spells CASSQGGPSAGELFF. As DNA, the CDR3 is TGTGCCAGCAGCCAGGGGGGGCCCAGCGCCGGGGAGCTGTTTTTT.

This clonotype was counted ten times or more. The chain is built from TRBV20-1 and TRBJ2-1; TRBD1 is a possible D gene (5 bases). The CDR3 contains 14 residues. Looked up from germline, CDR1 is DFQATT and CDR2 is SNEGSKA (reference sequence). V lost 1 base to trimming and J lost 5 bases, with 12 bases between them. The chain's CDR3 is CSARVDSVNNEQFF. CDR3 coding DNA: TGCAGTGCTAGAGTTGACAGCGTCAACAATGAGCAGTTCTTC.

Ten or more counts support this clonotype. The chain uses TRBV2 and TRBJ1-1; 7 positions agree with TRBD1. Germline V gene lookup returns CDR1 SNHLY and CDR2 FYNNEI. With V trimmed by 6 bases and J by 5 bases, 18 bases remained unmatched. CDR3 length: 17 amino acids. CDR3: CASRKSALRGDVTEAFF. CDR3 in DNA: TGTGCCAGCAGGAAATCCGCACTCAGGGGGGATGTGACTGAAGCTTTCTTT.

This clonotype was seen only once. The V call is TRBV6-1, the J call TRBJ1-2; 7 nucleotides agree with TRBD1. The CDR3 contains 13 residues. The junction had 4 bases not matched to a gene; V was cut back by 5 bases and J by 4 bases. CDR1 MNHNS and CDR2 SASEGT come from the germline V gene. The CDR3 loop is CASSTGTVYGYTF. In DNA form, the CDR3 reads TGTGCCAGCAGTACGGGGACAGTCTATGGCTACACCTTC.

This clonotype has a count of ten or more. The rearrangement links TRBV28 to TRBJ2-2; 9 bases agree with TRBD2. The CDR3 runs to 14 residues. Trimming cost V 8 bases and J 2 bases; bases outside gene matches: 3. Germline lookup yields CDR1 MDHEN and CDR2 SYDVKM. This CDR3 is CASRLAGNTGELFF. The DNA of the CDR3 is TGTGCCAGCCGGCTAGCGGGAAACACCGGGGAGCTGTTTTTT.

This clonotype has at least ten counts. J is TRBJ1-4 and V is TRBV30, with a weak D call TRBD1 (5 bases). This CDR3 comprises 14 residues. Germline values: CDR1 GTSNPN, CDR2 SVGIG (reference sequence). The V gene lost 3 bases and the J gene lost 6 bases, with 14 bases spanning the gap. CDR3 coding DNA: TGTGCCTGGAGCGAGGGACTGACGGATGAAAAACTGTTTTTT. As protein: CAWSEGLTDEKLFF.

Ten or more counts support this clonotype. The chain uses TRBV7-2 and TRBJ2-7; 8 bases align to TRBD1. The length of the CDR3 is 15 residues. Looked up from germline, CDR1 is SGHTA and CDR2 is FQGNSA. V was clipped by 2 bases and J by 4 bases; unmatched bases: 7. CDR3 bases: TGTGCCAGCAGCTTATTGCACCAGGGGGCATACGAGCAGTACTTC. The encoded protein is CASSLLHQGAYEQYF. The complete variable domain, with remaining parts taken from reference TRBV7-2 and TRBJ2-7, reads GAGVSQSPSNKVTEKGKDVELRCDPISGHTALYWYRQSLGQGLEFLIYFQGNSAPDKSGLPSDRFSAERTGGSVSTLTIQRTQQEDSAVYLCASSLLHQGAYEQYFGPGTRLTVT.